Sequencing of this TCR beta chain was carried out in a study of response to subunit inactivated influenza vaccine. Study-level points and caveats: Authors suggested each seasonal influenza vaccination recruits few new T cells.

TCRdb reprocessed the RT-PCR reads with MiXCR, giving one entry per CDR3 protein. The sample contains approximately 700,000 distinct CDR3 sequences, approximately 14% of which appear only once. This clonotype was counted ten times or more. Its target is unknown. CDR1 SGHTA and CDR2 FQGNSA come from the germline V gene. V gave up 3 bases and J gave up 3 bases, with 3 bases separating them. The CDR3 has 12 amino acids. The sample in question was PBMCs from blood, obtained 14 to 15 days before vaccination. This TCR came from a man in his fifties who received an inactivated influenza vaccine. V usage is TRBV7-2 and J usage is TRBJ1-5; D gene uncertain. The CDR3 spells CASSFNNQPQHF. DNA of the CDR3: TGTGCCAGCAGCTTTAACAATCAGCCCCAGCATTTT.